This TCR beta chain comes out of a study of T-cell memory formation after mild COVID-19. Study summary: Among the donors, TCR clusters were largely specific to each donor.

This clonotype was seen at least ten times. Its antigen is still unknown. The CDR3 is 15 residues long. J gave up 10 bases and V 1 base, and 7 bases lay outside the gene matches. Per the germline V gene, CDR1 is LGHNA and CDR2 is YSLEER. Findings and caveats of the study: Several responding clones turned up in pre-infection memory, indicating that cross-reactive memory may have taken part. For second-wave clones that peaked at day 37, SARS-CoV-2 specificity went unverified.

TCRalpha and TCRbeta libraries used 5'RACE with constant-segment primers and UMIs. TCRdb reprocessed the 5' RACE reads via MiXCR and lists one record per CDR3 protein. Of a few hundred thousand distinct CDR3 sequences listed, less than 20% were seen once; the top ten hold approximately 21%. Source material: PBMCs or a T cell subset sorted from them (not recorded which). The sequence was obtained from a man between 18 and 29 years old who had mild COVID-19 (a few samples of this study predate the infection). Cell type and time point are not known. This rearrangement joins TRBV4-3 to TRBJ2-1, with TRBD2 matching over 10 bases. The CDR3 DNA reads TGCGCCAGCAGCCAAGGGAGCGGGGGGGCCAGGGAGCAGTTCTTC. Amino acids: CASSQGSGGAREQFF.